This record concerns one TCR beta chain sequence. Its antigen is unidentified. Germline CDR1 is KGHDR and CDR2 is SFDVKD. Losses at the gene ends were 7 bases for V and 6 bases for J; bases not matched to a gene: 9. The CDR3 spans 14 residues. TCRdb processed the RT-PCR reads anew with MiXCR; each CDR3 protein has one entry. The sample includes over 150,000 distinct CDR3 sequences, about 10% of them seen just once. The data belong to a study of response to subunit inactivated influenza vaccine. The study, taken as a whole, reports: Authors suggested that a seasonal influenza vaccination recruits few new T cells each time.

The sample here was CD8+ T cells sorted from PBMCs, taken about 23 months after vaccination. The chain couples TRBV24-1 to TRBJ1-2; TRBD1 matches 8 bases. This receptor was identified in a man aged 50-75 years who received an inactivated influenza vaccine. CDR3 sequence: CATSRQGTGDGYTF. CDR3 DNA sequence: TGTGCCACCAGCCGACAGGGGACGGGCGATGGCTACACCTTC.